Described below is a single T cell receptor (beta chain) sequence and its context. Germline V lookup: CDR1 SGHRS, CDR2 YFSETQ. V was clipped by 4 bases and J by 4 bases, with 21 bases between them. CDR3 length: 16 residues. This sample is drawn from a study of T cell responses to AZD1222 COVID-19 vaccine. The protocol was immunoSEQ multiplex PCR, while the TCRdb copy is restricted to in-frame clones and leaves out a portion. The data contain 90,000 to 120,000 clones, around 92% of them singletons. The receptor comes from an adult who received the AZD1222 COVID-19 vaccine. The rearrangement uses TRBV5-1 and TRBJ2-7; D is possibly TRBD2 (6 bases). Sequenced here: peripheral blood, sampled 28 days after the second AZD1222 dose. The CDR3 bases are TGCGCCAGCAGCCTGGGAGGAGGACGTGGGAGGTACGAGCAGTACTTC. Translated, it gives CASSLGGGRGRYEQYF.